This TCR beta chain was observed in a study of regulatory T cells in long-lasting Graves disease. The time point was: newly diagnosed GD, antithyroid drugs for less than 3 months. PBMC-derived RNA was used for the TCR library. Construction of TCR beta libraries relied on iRepertoire HTBI primers and on Arm-PCR targeting CDR3 regions. Using its own MiXCR run on the multiplex PCR reads, TCRdb lists one record per CDR3 protein. The table has roughly 420,000 distinct CDR3 sequences, about 15% seen once; the top ten hold around 10%. These data also formed part of another study, on T cells in Graves' hyperthyroidism and ophthalmopathy.

Here the sequenced sample was peripheral blood mononuclear cells (PBMCs), taken at new diagnosis, from a patient treated with antithyroid drugs. This TCR was recovered from a woman under 40 with Graves disease.

The CDR3 spells CASSYLGPRINQPQHF. The CDR3 region has the DNA TGTGCCAGCAGTTACCTTGGGCCCAGAATCAATCAGCCCCAGCATTTT. V gene TRBV6-9 combines with J gene TRBJ1-5; D remains unclear. This CDR3 contains 16 residues. CDR1 is MNHGY and CDR2 is SVAAGI in the germline V gene. V was clipped by 3 bases and J by 3 bases, with 15 bases between them.